The subject of this entry is one TCR beta chain. Primers for the PCR totalled 60 Vbeta and 13 Jbeta. Assay: immunoSEQ multiplex PCR; the TCRdb copy retains only in-frame clones and omits some. The listing contains approximately 110,000 clones. The sample is drawn from a study of cytomegalovirus exposure and HLA in healthy donors. Unrecorded immune exposures were likely, despite nominal health at sampling. The germline gives CDR1 MDHEN, CDR2 SYDVKM. Losses at the gene ends were 3 bases for V and 2 bases for J; bases not matched to a gene: 9. The CDR3 runs 16 residues. This sequence joins TRBV28 and TRBJ1-2; 7 bases map to TRBD1. Sequenced sample: PBMCs. The TCR sequence derives from a middle-aged man in good health and CMV-seronegative. The CDR3 bases are TGTGCCAGCAGTTTTCAGGGGGTTAGCTTAAACTATGGCTACACCTTC. This translates into CASSFQGVSLNYGYTF.